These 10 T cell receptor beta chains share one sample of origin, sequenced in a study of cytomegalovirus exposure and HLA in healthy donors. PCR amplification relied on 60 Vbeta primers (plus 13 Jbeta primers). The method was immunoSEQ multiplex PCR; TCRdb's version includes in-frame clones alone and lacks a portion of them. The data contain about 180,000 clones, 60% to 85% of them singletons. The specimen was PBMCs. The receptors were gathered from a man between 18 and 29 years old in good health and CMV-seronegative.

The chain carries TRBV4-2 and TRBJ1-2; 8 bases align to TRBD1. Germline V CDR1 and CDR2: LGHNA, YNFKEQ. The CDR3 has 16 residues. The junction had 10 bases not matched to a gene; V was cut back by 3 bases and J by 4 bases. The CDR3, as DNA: TGTGCCAGCAGCCAGGAGGACAGGGCGTTCTCCTATGGCTACACCTTC. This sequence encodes CASSQEDRAFSYGYTF.

The CDR3: CASSHIGLGDDVTQYF. The CDR3 DNA reads as TGTGCCAGCAGCCATATCGGCCTCGGGGATGACGTTACGCAGTATTTT. This chain connects TRBV14 to TRBJ2-3, with D maybe TRBD2 (5 bases). Trimming took 3 bases from V and 8 from J, leaving 21 bases between them. Germline loops: CDR1 SGHDN, CDR2 FVKESK. The length of the CDR3 is 16 residues.

CDR3 sequence (DNA): TGTGCCAGCAGCTCAGGACTTGAAATCTACAATGAGCAGTTCTTC. Translated, it gives CASSSGLEIYNEQFF. The chain combines TRBV7-8 with TRBJ2-1; TRBD2 might be the D (5 bases). The V and J ends lost 4 bases and 3 bases respectively, with 13 bases between them. There are 15 residues in the CDR3. Germline V CDR1 and CDR2: SGHVS, FQNEAQ.

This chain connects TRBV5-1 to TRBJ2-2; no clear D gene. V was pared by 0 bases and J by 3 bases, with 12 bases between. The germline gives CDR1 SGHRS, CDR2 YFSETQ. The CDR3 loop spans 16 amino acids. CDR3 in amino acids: CASSLAPTGDTGELFF. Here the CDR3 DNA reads TGCGCCAGCAGCTTGGCCCCAACCGGAGACACCGGGGAGCTGTTTTTT.

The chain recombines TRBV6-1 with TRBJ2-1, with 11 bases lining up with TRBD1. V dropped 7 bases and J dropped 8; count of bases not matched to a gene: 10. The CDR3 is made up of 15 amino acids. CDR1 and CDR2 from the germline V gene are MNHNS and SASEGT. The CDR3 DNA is TGTGCCAGCACTGGACAGGGGGCCTTTCCCCATGAGCAGTTCTTC. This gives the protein CASTGQGAFPHEQFF.

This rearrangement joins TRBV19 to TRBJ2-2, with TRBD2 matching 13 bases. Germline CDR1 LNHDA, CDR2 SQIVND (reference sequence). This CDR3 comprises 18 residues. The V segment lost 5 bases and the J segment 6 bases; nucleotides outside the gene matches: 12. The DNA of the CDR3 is TGTGCCAGTAGTCTTCAGAGACTAGCGGGGGGTAGGGCCGGGGAGCTGTTTTTT. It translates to CASSLQRLAGGRAGELFF.

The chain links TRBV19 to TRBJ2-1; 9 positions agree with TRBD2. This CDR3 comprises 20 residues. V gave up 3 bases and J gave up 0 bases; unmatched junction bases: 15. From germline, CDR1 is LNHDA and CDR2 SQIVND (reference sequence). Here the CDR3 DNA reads TGTGCCAGTAGTATTCGAGTAGCGGGAGTCTCAACGAGCTCCTACAATGAGCAGTTCTTC. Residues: CASSIRVAGVSTSSYNEQFF.

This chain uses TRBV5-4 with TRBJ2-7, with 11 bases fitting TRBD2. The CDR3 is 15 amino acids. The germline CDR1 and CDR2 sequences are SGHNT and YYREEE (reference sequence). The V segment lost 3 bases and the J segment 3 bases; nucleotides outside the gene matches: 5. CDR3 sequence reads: CASSSLAGGIYEQYF. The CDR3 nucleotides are TGTGCCAGCAGCTCTCTAGCGGGGGGCATCTACGAGCAGTACTTC.

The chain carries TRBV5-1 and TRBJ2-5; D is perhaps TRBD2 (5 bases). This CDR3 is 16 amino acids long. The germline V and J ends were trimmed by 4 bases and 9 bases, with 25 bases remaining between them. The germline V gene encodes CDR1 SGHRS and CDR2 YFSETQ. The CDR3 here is CASSLSPVSGRGSQYF. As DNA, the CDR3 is TGCGCCAGCAGCCTTAGCCCTGTCTCCGGACGAGGGTCCCAGTACTTC. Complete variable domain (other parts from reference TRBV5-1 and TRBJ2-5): KAGVTQTPRYLIKTRGQQVTLSCSPISGHRSVSWYQQTPGQGLQFLFEYFSETQRNKGNFPGRFSGRQFSNSRSEMNVSTLELGDSALYLCASSLSPVSGRGSQYFGPGTRLLVL.

The CDR3 DNA reads TGCGCCAGCAGCAGTTCAGGGAACTATGGCTACACCTTC. Its protein is CASSSSGNYGYTF. This rearrangement joins TRBV5-1 to TRBJ1-2; tentative D call: TRBD1 (5 bases). This CDR3 comprises 13 residues. Germline V lookup: CDR1 SGHRS, CDR2 YFSETQ. Trimming left V 4 bases short and J 2 bases short, with 9 bases between.